This T cell receptor beta chain was observed in a study of shared clonotypes between healthy human individuals. Trimming at V came to 4 bases and at J to 4 bases, leaving 5 bases not matched to a gene. The CDR3 sequence is 14 residues long. Per the germline V gene, CDR1 is SGHTA and CDR2 is FQGNSA. Generated by immunoSEQ multiplex PCR, the TCRdb table keeps only in-frame clones and is missing some. The table has more than 2,000,000 clones, 85% to 95% seen once. To note about this clone: The antigen is not known. Other nucleotide sequences in the sample specify the same CDR3.

Whole-study findings and limits: Clonotype sharing among donors was expected to depend on sequencing depth.

This receptor was obtained from a man aged 18 to 29 in good health. Some clones in this sample may be carry-over from other donors' samples. The material sequenced was naive CD4+ T cells from PBMCs. Sample subset: CD45RA+ positively selected. This chain uses TRBV7-2 with TRBJ2-7; the match to TRBD1 covers 9 bases. The CDR3 here is CASSWGQGLYEQYF. For the CDR3, the DNA is TGTGCCAGCAGCTGGGGACAGGGTCTGTACGAGCAGTACTTC.